This T cell receptor (beta chain) was profiled in a study of T-cell reconstitution after alpha-beta-depleted transplantation in children. Unique molecular identifiers were used to barcode this TCRbeta library. TCRdb itself ran the PCR reads through MiXCR, one entry per CDR3 protein. The table records about 15,000 distinct CDR3 sequences, around 8.3% of them present only once. V lost 3 bases and J lost 0, with 12 bases in between. The CDR3 consists of 15 residues. CDR1 and CDR2 (germline): DFQATT, SNEGSKA (reference sequence). This clonotype was recorded many times. Its antigen is unknown. Whole-study findings and limits: About two months after transplant, alpha-beta T cells reportedly came from several hundred expanded graft clones. Newly produced T cells mostly provided counts and TCRbeta diversity after one year, as hyperexpanded clones declined. Surviving recipient T cells and intrathymic progenitors accounted for some patients' high TCRbeta diversity at day 60.

The sequenced sample was PBMCs, mostly from graft donor cells, obtained 60 days after TCRalphabeta/CD19-depleted stem cell transplant. The TCR was taken from a boy in the first two years of life who had a stem cell transplant for Wiskott-Aldrich syndrome, so the T cells may come from the graft donor. The J gene is TRBJ2-1, the V gene TRBV20-1; tentative D call: TRBD2 (5 bases). CDR3 sequence reads: CSASRRPSSYNEQFF. DNA for the CDR3: TGCAGTGCTAGTCGGAGGCCGAGCTCCTACAATGAGCAGTTCTTC.